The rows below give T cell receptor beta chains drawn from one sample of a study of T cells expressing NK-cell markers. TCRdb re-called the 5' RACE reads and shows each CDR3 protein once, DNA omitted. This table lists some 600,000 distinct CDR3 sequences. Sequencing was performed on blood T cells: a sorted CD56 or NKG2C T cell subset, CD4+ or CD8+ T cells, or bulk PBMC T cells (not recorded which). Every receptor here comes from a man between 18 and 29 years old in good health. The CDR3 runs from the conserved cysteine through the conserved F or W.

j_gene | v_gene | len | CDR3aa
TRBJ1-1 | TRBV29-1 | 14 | CSVAGTLKGTEVFF
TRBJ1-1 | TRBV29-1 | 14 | CSVGRLSGGLGAFF
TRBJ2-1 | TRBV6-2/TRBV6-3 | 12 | CASSYRATEQFF
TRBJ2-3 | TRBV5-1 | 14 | CASSFRDSKDTQYF
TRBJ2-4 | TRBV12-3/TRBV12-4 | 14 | CASSSGRDKNIQYF
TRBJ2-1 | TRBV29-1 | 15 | CSVRRQGDSYNEQFF
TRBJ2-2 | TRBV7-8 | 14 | CASSFLPAPGELFF
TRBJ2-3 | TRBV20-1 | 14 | CSARDRGPVDTQYF
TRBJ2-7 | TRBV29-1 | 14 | CSVGGGPQPYEQYF
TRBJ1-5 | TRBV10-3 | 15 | CATGEKGGARGPQHF
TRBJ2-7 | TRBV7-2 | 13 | CASNVKRSGEQYF
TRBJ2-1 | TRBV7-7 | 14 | CASSSAGGGGEQFF
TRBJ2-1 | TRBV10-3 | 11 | CAIRSEGEQFF
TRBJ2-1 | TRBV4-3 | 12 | CASSQGGGTQFF
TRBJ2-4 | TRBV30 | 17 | CAWSRPVAGGGKNIQYF
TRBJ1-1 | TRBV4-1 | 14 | CASSHVLGDTEAFF
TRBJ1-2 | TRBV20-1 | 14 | CSGEVEFSDYGYTF
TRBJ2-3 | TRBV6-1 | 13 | CVLSPGGADTQYF
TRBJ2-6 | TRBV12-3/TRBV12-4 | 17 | CASSLGRQGPGANVLTF
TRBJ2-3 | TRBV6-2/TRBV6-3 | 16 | CASTDGGTGGPDTQYF
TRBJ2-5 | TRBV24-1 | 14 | CATSDGQGWKTQYF
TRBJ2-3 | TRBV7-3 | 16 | CASSSSGPTSTDTQYF
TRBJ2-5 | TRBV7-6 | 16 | CASSFLLGGLQETQYF
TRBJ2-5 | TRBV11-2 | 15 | CASSLSTGGKETQYF
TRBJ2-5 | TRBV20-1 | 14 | CSARGQGGQETQYF
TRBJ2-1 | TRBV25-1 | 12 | CASSEISVEQFF
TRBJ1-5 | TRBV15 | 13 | CATSGQSNQPQHF
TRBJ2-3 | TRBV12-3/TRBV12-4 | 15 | CASRGSGTSADTQYF
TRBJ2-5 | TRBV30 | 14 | CAWSVTKIQETQYF
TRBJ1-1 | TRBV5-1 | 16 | CASSLGRGLGNTEAFF
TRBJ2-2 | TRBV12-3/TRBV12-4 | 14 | CASSPNPGTGELFF
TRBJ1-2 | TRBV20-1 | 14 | CSASPTTGGWDYTF
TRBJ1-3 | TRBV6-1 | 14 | CASRDRDAGNTIYF
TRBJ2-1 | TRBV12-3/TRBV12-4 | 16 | CASRSLGDSSYNEQFF
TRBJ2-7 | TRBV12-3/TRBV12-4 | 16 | CASSWSSGTISYEQYF
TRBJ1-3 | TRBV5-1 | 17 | CASSTYPTGSSGNTIYF
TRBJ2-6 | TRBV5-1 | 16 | CASSHIGPSGANVLTF
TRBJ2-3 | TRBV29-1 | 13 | CSVHGTLTDTQYF
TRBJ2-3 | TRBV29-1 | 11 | CSVNDPNTQYF
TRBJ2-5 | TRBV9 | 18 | CASSPHPGLAGAGETQYF
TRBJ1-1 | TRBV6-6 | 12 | CASNPLGGAAFF
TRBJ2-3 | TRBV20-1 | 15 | CSARPRGRGTDTQYF
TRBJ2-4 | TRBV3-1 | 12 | CASSQYRDIQYF